The 24 T cell receptor beta chains given below trace back to one sample, sequenced in a study of T cell repertoires in cytomegalovirus infection (dated by TCRdb to about 2019). TCRdb names Illumina HiSeq 1500 as the instrument used. Using fastp at Q25 and MiXCR, TCRdb reprocessed the public reads and kept productive beta chains. Identical CDR3 proteins give one entry, which carries the most common genes and DNA. The sample table shows around 100,000 distinct CDR3 sequences, and about 22% are seen once. The ten most abundant clones make up about 39% of the sample. The sample comprised CD8+ T cells from PBMCs. Source of these receptors: a human donor in good health (CMV status not recorded). Some clones in this sample may be carry-over from other donors' samples.

This clonotype has just a few counts. The rearrangement uses TRBV2 and TRBJ1-2, with TRBD1 matching 8 bases. The germline V gene has CDR1 SNHLY and CDR2 FYNNEI. With 7 bases clipped from V and 5 bases from J, the junction kept 3 bases outside the gene matches. The CDR3 covers 12 residues. The CDR3 spells CASKQGAYGYTF. As DNA, the CDR3 is TGTGCCAGCAAGCAGGGGGCTTATGGCTACACCTTC.

This clonotype appeared many times. The chain combines TRBV10-3 with TRBJ1-1, with TRBD1 matching over 7 bases. V trimming: 10 bases; J trimming: 1 base; junction bases outside the gene matches: 6. Germline V gene sequence: CDR1 ENHRY, CDR2 SYGVKD. The CDR3 spans 13 residues. CDR3 sequence reads: CATGTGENTEAFF. The CDR3 nucleotides are TGTGCCACCGGAACAGGGGAGAACACTGAAGCTTTCTTT.

This clonotype was counted at least ten times. The chain links TRBV7-8 to TRBJ2-1; D unclear. The germline gives CDR1 SGHVS, CDR2 FQNEAQ. Trimming left V 6 bases short and J 8 bases short, with 11 bases between. This CDR3 is built from 12 residues. This chain's CDR3 is CASSRVLYEQFF. In nucleotides, the CDR3 is TGTGCCAGCAGTCGTGTACTATATGAGCAGTTCTTC.

The chain is built from TRBV27 and TRBJ1-5; 7 bases agree with TRBD1. J gave up 6 bases and V 5 bases, and 7 bases lay outside the gene matches. The germline gives CDR1 MNHEY, CDR2 SMNVEV (reference sequence). The CDR3 totals 14 residues. The CDR3 sequence is CASSLEGAGQPQHF. The CDR3, as DNA: TGTGCCAGCAGTCTAGAGGGGGCCGGTCAGCCCCAGCATTTT.

This clonotype came up a few times. This chain connects TRBV27 to TRBJ1-5; no clear D gene. V lost 2 bases to trimming and J lost 4 bases, with 6 bases between them. The CDR3 extends over 13 amino acids. Germline-derived CDR1 and CDR2 are MNHEY and SMNVEV (reference sequence). The CDR3 nucleotides read TGTGCCAGCAGTTTACAGATGAATCAGCCCCAGCATTTT. It specifies CASSLQMNQPQHF.

In its sample, this clonotype was seen many times. The chain recombines TRBV6-2 or TRBV6-3 with TRBJ2-7; 9 nucleotides line up with TRBD1. The germline CDR1 and CDR2 sequences are MNHEY and SVGEGT. The CDR3 covers 15 residues. The ends lost 6 bases at V and 4 bases at J; junction bases unmatched: 10. The CDR3 here is CASSSPGQGSYEQYF. DNA of the CDR3: TGTGCCAGCAGCTCACCGGGACAGGGTTCATACGAGCAGTACTTC.

The V and J genes are TRBV12-5 and TRBJ2-2; D is possibly TRBD1 (7 bases). From germline, CDR1 is LGHNT and CDR2 FRNRAP. The V gene lost 6 bases and the J gene lost 3 bases, with 20 bases spanning the gap. The CDR3 sequence is 17 residues long. CDR3 in amino acids: CASGRQGGFQDTGELFF. CDR3 DNA: TGTGCTAGTGGGAGGCAGGGGGGTTTTCAGGACACCGGGGAGCTGTTTTTT. The full variable domain, with the rest looked up from reference TRBV12-5 and TRBJ2-2, is DARVTQTPRHKVTEMGQEVTMRCQPILGHNTVFWYRQTMMQGLELLAYFRNRAPLDDSGMPKDRFSAEMPDATLATLKIQPSEPRDSAVYFCASGRQGGFQDTGELFFGEGSRLTVL.

This clonotype was detected a few times. The rearrangement links TRBV12-3 or TRBV12-4 to TRBJ2-5; no clear D gene. Trimming left V 8 bases short and J 5 bases short, with 18 bases between. CDR3 length equals 14 residues. CDR3 DNA sequence: TGTGCCAGCCGGAGTAGGCAGTCCCGGGAGACCCAGTACTTC. Amino acid sequence: CASRSRQSRETQYF.

The rearrangement joins TRBV6-6 to TRBJ1-1, with D maybe TRBD1 (5 bases). Looked up from germline, CDR1 is MNHNY and CDR2 is SVGAGI (reference sequence). The ends were cut back, 7 bases at V and 1 base at J, with 10 bases in the middle. CDR3 length: 13 amino acids. CDR3 in amino acids: CASTHTGNTEAFF. CDR3 bases: TGTGCCAGCACTCATACAGGGAACACTGAAGCTTTCTTT.

In its sample, this clonotype was seen a few times. This sequence joins TRBV30 and TRBJ2-7, with 9 positions matching TRBD1. The CDR3 is 13 amino acids. The V gene's germline CDR1 is GTSNPN and CDR2 SVGIG (reference sequence). The V and J ends lost 6 bases and 3 bases, in that order; junction bases with no gene match: 6. The CDR3 DNA follows: TGTGCCTGCAGCGTGACAGGGGGCTACGAGCAGTACTTC. Residues: CACSVTGGYEQYF.

This chain links TRBV6-5 with TRBJ2-3; possible D gene TRBD2, 5 bases. The CDR3 spans 14 residues. Trimming shortened V by 2 bases and J by 6 bases, and 12 bases separated the two germline ends. Looked up from germline, CDR1 is MNHEY and CDR2 is SVGAGI. The CDR3 protein is CASSYGARDDTQYF. The CDR3 coding sequence is TGTGCCAGCAGTTACGGAGCCCGGGATGATACGCAGTATTTT.

The chain has TRBV27 and TRBJ2-7, with D tentatively TRBD1 or TRBD2 (5 bases each). The V end lost 2 bases, the J end lost 5 bases, and 10 bases lay between the germline ends. The CDR3 length is 13 residues. Germline CDR1 and CDR2: MNHEY and SMNVEV (reference sequence). This CDR3 reads CASSLGRGNEQYF. In nucleotides, the CDR3 is TGTGCCAGCAGTTTAGGTCGGGGCAACGAGCAGTACTTC.

This clonotype was detected ten times or more. This sequence joins TRBV7-3 and TRBJ2-2; D possibly corresponds to TRBD2 (5 bases). Germline V CDR1 and CDR2: SGHTA, FQGTGA. This CDR3 is built from 16 residues. V was trimmed by 0 bases and J by 7 bases, leaving 15 bases between them. CDR3 bases: TGTGCCAGCAGCTTAACTCCAGCTAGCAACGGCGGGGAGCTGTTTTTT. Translating it yields CASSLTPASNGGELFF.

V gene TRBV7-9 combines with J gene TRBJ1-1; perhaps TRBD1 as D (5 bases). Trimming left V 5 bases short and J 3 bases short, with 16 bases between. CDR1 and CDR2 (germline): SEHNR, FQNEAQ (reference sequence). This CDR3 is 15 amino acids long. This CDR3 is CASSTTTAPDTEAFF. Here the CDR3 DNA reads TGTGCCAGCAGCACAACGACAGCGCCAGACACTGAAGCTTTCTTT.

V usage is TRBV20-1 and J usage is TRBJ2-3; 8 nucleotides match TRBD1. V gave up 3 bases and J gave up 0 bases; unmatched junction bases: 20. From germline, CDR1 is DFQATT and CDR2 SNEGSKA (reference sequence). This CDR3 comprises 20 residues. CDR3 protein: CSASGLRQGTSLSSTDTQYF. Written as DNA, the CDR3 is TGCAGTGCTAGCGGCCTGCGACAGGGGACCTCCTTGTCTAGCACAGATACGCAGTATTTT.

The rearrangement uses TRBV2 and TRBJ2-7; unclear D gene. The CDR3 loop spans 14 amino acids. Trimming took 3 bases from V and 1 from J, leaving 10 bases between them. From germline, CDR1 is SNHLY and CDR2 FYNNEI. CDR3 nucleotide sequence: TGTGCCAGCAGTGAGTTGCAGGCTTCCTACGAGCAGTACTTC. Its protein product is CASSELQASYEQYF.

The V gene is TRBV29-1, the J gene TRBJ1-2; D uncertain. The V gene's germline CDR1 is SQVTM and CDR2 ANQGSEA. The CDR3 covers 11 residues. The ends were cut back, 4 bases at V and 5 bases at J, with 8 bases in the middle. The CDR3, as DNA: TGCAGCGTTGCTGGGCGGTATGGCTACACCTTC. It yields the protein CSVAGRYGYTF.

The chain joins TRBV5-4 to TRBJ2-7, with 8 bases aligning to TRBD1. The J segment lost 5 bases and the V segment lost 4 bases, leaving 5 bases of the junction unmatched. Germline V gene sequence: CDR1 SGHNT, CDR2 YYREEE (reference sequence). This CDR3 contains 13 residues. The CDR3 loop reads CASSHDRGDEQYF. Here the CDR3 DNA reads TGTGCCAGCAGCCATGACAGGGGCGACGAGCAGTACTTC.

In this sample, this clonotype turned up many times. This chain connects TRBV20-1 to TRBJ2-1; D gene ambiguous. The germline gives CDR1 DFQATT, CDR2 SNEGSKA (reference sequence). V was clipped by 1 base and J by 6 bases, with 13 bases between them. The CDR3 loop spans 14 amino acids. The CDR3 protein is CSARGHLGGNEQFF. The CDR3 DNA reads as TGCAGTGCTAGAGGACACCTGGGTGGCAATGAGCAGTTCTTC.

This clonotype has only a few counts. The chain uses TRBV19 and TRBJ2-7, with D perhaps TRBD2 (5 bases). The V and J ends lost 3 bases and 0 bases respectively, with 12 bases between them. Germline V CDR1 and CDR2: LNHDA, SQIVND (reference sequence). The CDR3 runs 15 residues. CDR3 loop: CASSIYTGYSYEQYF. Written as DNA, the CDR3 is TGTGCCAGTAGTATTTACACGGGATACTCCTACGAGCAGTACTTC. Supplemented by reference TRBV19 and TRBJ2-7, the full variable domain reads DGGITQSPKYLFRKEGQNVTLSCEQNLNHDAMYWYRQDPGQGLRLIYYSQIVNDFQKGDIAEGYSVSREKKESFPLTVTSAQKNPTAFYLCASSIYTGYSYEQYFGPGTRLTVT.

The CDR3 DNA reads TGCGCCAGCAGCCAAGTCGGCGGGATTAGCACCGGGGAGCTGTTTTTT. This gives the protein CASSQVGGISTGELFF. J is TRBJ2-2 and V is TRBV4-1; TRBD2 might be the D (6 bases). V was shortened by 1 base and J by 4 bases, with 13 bases between the two germline ends. From germline, CDR1 is MGHRA and CDR2 YSYEKL. The CDR3 is 16 amino acids.

This clonotype was observed at least ten times. This chain links TRBV7-6 with TRBJ2-7; D not resolved. Germline V CDR1 and CDR2: SGHVS, FNYEAQ. Trimming stripped 5 bases from V and 7 bases from J, with 15 bases between. There are 13 residues in the CDR3. Here the CDR3 DNA reads TGTGCCAGCAGCCCCGACTGGGCGAGGGAGCAGTACTTC. Protein sequence: CASSPDWAREQYF.

In its sample, this clonotype was seen a few times. The chain combines TRBV28 with TRBJ1-5; D ambiguous. This CDR3 is 16 amino acids long. CDR1 is MDHEN, CDR2 SYDVKM, per germline. V lost 5 bases to trimming and J lost 3 bases, with 17 bases between them. This CDR3 reads CASSPTLLSNNQPQHF. CDR3 DNA sequence: TGTGCCAGCAGTCCGACTCTGCTCAGTAACAATCAGCCCCAGCATTTT.

In this sample, this clonotype turned up a few times. The genes are TRBV7-8 and TRBJ2-7; 7 nucleotides line up with TRBD2. Germline CDR1 is SGHVS and CDR2 is FQNEAQ. Germline trimming cut 10 bases from V and 0 bases from J; bases unmatched to any gene: 9. This CDR3 has 14 residues. This chain's CDR3 is CATYREASSYEQYF. The CDR3 DNA sequence: TGTGCCACTTATCGGGAGGCCAGCTCCTACGAGCAGTACTTC.